Presented here are 2 T cell receptor beta chains from one specimen sequenced in a study of T cell responses to AZD1222 COVID-19 vaccine. The data were produced by immunoSEQ multiplex PCR, yet TCRdb's version contains in-frame clones alone and is incomplete. The data show over 110,000 clones, with around nine tenths seen just once and 9% to 9.5% held by the top ten. The sample consisted of peripheral blood, taken 28 days after the second AZD1222 dose. The receptors shown here come from an adult who received the AZD1222 COVID-19 vaccine.

The V and J genes are TRBV6-2 or TRBV6-3 and TRBJ2-5; D is ambiguous. This CDR3 region has 16 residues. CDR1 is MNHEY, CDR2 SVGEGT, per germline. Deletions cut 0 bases from V and 3 bases from J, with 14 bases between. Here the CDR3 reads CASSYSGRRSKETQYF. DNA for the CDR3: TGTGCCAGCAGTTACTCGGGCCGGAGATCGAAAGAGACCCAGTACTTC.

This sequence joins TRBV18 and TRBJ1-1, with 7 bases identical to TRBD1. V dropped 2 bases and J dropped 5; count of bases not matched to a gene: 14. This CDR3 region has 17 residues. Germline assignment: CDR1 KGHSH and CDR2 LQKENI. CDR3 residues: CASSPAVLRGGRTEAFF. The DNA for the CDR3 is TGTGCCAGCTCACCAGCCGTCCTCAGGGGGGGTAGGACTGAAGCTTTCTTT.